This entry lists 16 T cell receptor beta chains sequenced from one sample in a study of OX40 agonist ivuxolimab in advanced cancers. Profiling relied on immunoSEQ multiplex PCR, and the TCRdb table lists in-frame clones only, not all of them. Found here are about 41,000 clones, around four fifths of them singletons; the top ten hold under 3.5%. The material sequenced was CD4+ or CD8+ T cells sorted from blood, taken in a trial of the OX40 agonist ivuxolimab. The receptors here all came from an adult with an advanced solid tumor such as melanoma, head and neck, liver or kidney cancer.

This clone was observed a single time. The chain recombines TRBV13 with TRBJ2-3; 7 nucleotides line up with TRBD2. Germline V gene lookup returns CDR1 PRHDT and CDR2 FYEKMQ (reference sequence). The CDR3 runs to 15 residues. V dropped 7 bases and J dropped 3; count of bases not matched to a gene: 10. CDR3 nucleotides: TGTGCCAGCACCAGAGCGGGGAAGACGACAGATACGCAGTATTTT. Translated, it gives CASTRAGKTTDTQYF.

The chain links TRBV27 to TRBJ2-7; 9 bases match TRBD1. Germline assignment: CDR1 MNHEY and CDR2 SMNVEV (reference sequence). J gave up 2 bases and V 5 bases, and 4 bases lay outside the gene matches. CDR3 length: 14 residues. CDR3 DNA sequence: TGTGCCAGCAGTGACCGACAGGGGGCCTACGAGCAGTACTTC. Residues: CASSDRQGAYEQYF.

The V gene is TRBV28, the J gene TRBJ2-5, with D possibly TRBD2 on 5 matching bases. The DNA end lines up better with TRBJ2-7; the J call may be wrong. Germline lookup yields CDR1 MDHEN and CDR2 SYDVKM. The CDR3 consists of 14 residues. CDR3 sequence (DNA): TGTGCCAGCATCAGAGACGGGATATCCTACGAGCAGTACTTC. Protein sequence: CASIRDGISYEQYF.

This chain connects TRBV2 to TRBJ1-1, with TRBD1 identical over 9 bases. Germline assignment: CDR1 SNHLY and CDR2 FYNNEI. The CDR3 length is 13 residues. Trimming cost V 6 bases and J 7 bases; bases outside gene matches: 6. Here the CDR3 reads CASSPQGASEAFF. DNA for the CDR3: TGTGCCAGCAGCCCACAGGGGGCGAGTGAAGCTTTCTTT.

The J gene is TRBJ1-1, the V gene TRBV29-1; possible D gene TRBD1, 5 bases. Between the trimmed V and J ends, which lost 7 bases and 8 bases, there was a span of 14 bases. Germline V CDR1 and CDR2: SQVTM, ANQGSEA. The CDR3 totals 11 residues. The DNA of the CDR3 is TGCAGCGCCGAGACCAACAGGGAAGCTTTCTTT. Residues: CSAETNREAFF.

This chain uses TRBV30 with TRBJ1-2; the D is unclear. V was trimmed by 0 bases and J by 2 bases, leaving 4 bases between them. CDR3 size: 12 residues. Germline V gene lookup returns CDR1 GTSNPN and CDR2 SVGIG (reference sequence). The DNA for the CDR3 is TGTGCCTGGAGTGTGCAGAACTATGGCTACACCTTC. Its protein product is CAWSVQNYGYTF.

This chain connects TRBV5-6 to TRBJ1-2, with TRBD1 identical over 7 bases. This CDR3 comprises 12 residues. Germline CDR1 reads SGHDT; CDR2 reads YYEEEE. The J segment lost 8 bases and the V segment lost 3 bases, leaving 4 bases of the junction unmatched. This chain's CDR3 is CASSSTGIGYTF. Here the CDR3 DNA reads TGTGCCAGCAGCTCGACAGGGATCGGCTACACCTTC. Together with reference TRBV5-6 and TRBJ1-2, the CDR3 gives the full variable domain: DAGVTQSPTHLIKTRGQQVTLRCSPKSGHDTVSWYQQALGQGPQFIFQYYEEEERQRGNFPDRFSGHQFPNYSSELNVNALLLGDSALYLCASSSTGIGYTFGSGTRLTVV.

The CDR3 region has the DNA TGTGCCAGCAGCTTCGCAGGGGCTGGGGCCAACGTCCTGACTTTC. Amino acids: CASSFAGAGANVLTF. The chain combines TRBV5-4 with TRBJ2-6; possibly TRBD1 for D (6 bases). From germline, CDR1 is SGHNT and CDR2 YYREEE (reference sequence). Trimming stripped 2 bases from V and 2 bases from J, with 8 bases between. The CDR3 length is 15 residues. The full variable domain, in which reference TRBV5-4 and TRBJ2-6 provide the parts outside the CDR3, is ETGVTQSPTHLIKTRGQQVTLRCSSQSGHNTVSWYQQALGQGPQFIFQYYREEENGRGNFPPRFSGLQFPNYSSELNVNALELDDSALYLCASSFAGAGANVLTFGAGSRLTVL.

The V and J genes are TRBV7-3 and TRBJ1-3, with D possibly matching TRBD1 (6 bases). CDR3 length: 16 amino acids. The V gene's germline CDR1 is SGHTA and CDR2 FQGTGA. V lost 2 bases and J 1 base, leaving 12 bases between the germline ends. This CDR3 reads CASSLQGPRSGNTIYF. The CDR3 nucleotides are TGTGCCAGCAGCTTACAGGGGCCCAGGTCTGGAAACACCATATATTTT.

The chain joins TRBV28 to TRBJ2-3; D remains ambiguous. The CDR3 loop spans 14 amino acids. Trimming left V 4 bases short and J 5 bases short, with 13 bases between. CDR1 and CDR2 (germline): MDHEN, SYDVKM. The CDR3 is CASSSASRLDTQYF. In DNA, the CDR3 is TGTGCCAGCAGTTCGGCCAGTAGGTTAGATACGCAGTATTTT.

The chain links TRBV20-1 to TRBJ2-7; D gene uncertain. This CDR3 contains 10 residues. V was pared by 4 bases and J by 6 bases, with 7 bases between. From germline, CDR1 is DFQATT and CDR2 SNEGSKA (reference sequence). The CDR3 protein is CSAKGFEQYF. CDR3 in DNA: TGCAGTGCTAAGGGCTTCGAGCAGTACTTC.

The chain recombines TRBV2 with TRBJ2-2; D possibly uses TRBD1 or TRBD2 (5 bases each). V gave up 6 bases and J gave up 1 base, with 18 bases separating them. This CDR3 has 17 amino acids. Per the germline V gene, CDR1 is SNHLY and CDR2 is FYNNEI. CDR3 DNA sequence: TGTGCCAGCAGCGTACATCGCGAGGGGCGGAACACCGGGGAGCTGTTTTTT. Its translation: CASSVHREGRNTGELFF.

The rearrangement joins TRBV9 to TRBJ2-3; D ambiguous. The germline CDR1 and CDR2 sequences are SGDLS and YYNGEE. V was trimmed by 0 bases and J by 5 bases, leaving 4 bases between them. The CDR3 totals 12 residues. The CDR3 reads CASSVERDTQYF. The CDR3 coding sequence is TGTGCCAGCAGCGTAGAGAGAGATACGCAGTATTTT.

The chain carries TRBV28 and TRBJ2-2; a weak D match, TRBD2 (6 bases). This CDR3 is built from 15 residues. Looked up from germline, CDR1 is MDHEN and CDR2 is SYDVKM. Trimming left V 8 bases short and J 0 bases short, with 13 bases between. The CDR3: CASHQLASNTGELFF. CDR3 sequence (DNA): TGTGCCAGCCATCAACTAGCTTCGAACACCGGGGAGCTGTTTTTT. The whole variable domain, filled in from reference TRBV28 and TRBJ2-2, reads DVKVTQSSRYLVKRTGEKVFLECVQDMDHENMFWYRQDPGLGLRLIYFSYDVKMKEKGDIPEGYSVSREKKERFSLILESASTNQTSMYLCASHQLASNTGELFFGEGSRLTVL.

The chain employs TRBV11-3 and TRBJ1-4, with TRBD1 matching 7 bases. Germline lookup yields CDR1 SGHNT and CDR2 YENEEA. V shed 5 bases and J 6 bases; nucleotides not matched to a gene: 3. The CDR3 covers 13 residues. As DNA, the CDR3 is TGTGCCAGCAGCCGGGACAGCTATGAAAAACTGTTTTTT. This sequence encodes CASSRDSYEKLFF.

J is TRBJ2-1 and V is TRBV7-9; no reliable D call. The CDR3 is made up of 13 amino acids. The V end was cut by 4 bases, the J end by 9 bases, with 13 bases between. Germline-derived CDR1 and CDR2 are SEHNR and FQNEAQ (reference sequence). CDR3 sequence reads: CASSSTPLGEQFF. In nucleotides, the CDR3 is TGTGCCAGCAGCTCGACCCCCCTCGGTGAGCAGTTCTTC. The complete variable domain, with remaining parts taken from reference TRBV7-9 and TRBJ2-1, reads DTGVSQNPRHKITKRGQNVTFRCDPISEHNRLYWYRQTLGQGPEFLTYFQNEAQLEKSRLLSDRFSAERPKGSFSTLEIQRTEQGDSAMYLCASSSTPLGEQFFGPGTRLTVL.